These T cell receptor beta chains were read from a single sample in a study of T cell responses to AZD1222 COVID-19 vaccine. Using immunoSEQ multiplex PCR, the repertoire was profiled, and TCRdb retains in-frame clones only, with some absent. The table includes 200,000 to 250,000 clones, about 94% detected once. This specimen consisted of peripheral blood, obtained 28 days after the second dose of the MenACWY control vaccine. The receptors come from an adult who received the MenACWY meningococcal vaccine as a control. The CDR3 runs from the conserved cysteine through the conserved F or W. Each record gives: J gene, V gene, clone size, D gene, CDR3 protein, CDR3 DNA. The D gene is left open where the match is weak. The size entry is marked missing in some rows and otherwise reads once, few, many or a size class.

J: TRBJ2-2; V: TRBV12-3/TRBV12-4; size: .; D: .; CDR3: CASSLVAGELFF; DNA: TGTGCCAGCAGCCTCGTAGCCGGGGAGCTGTTTTTT
J: TRBJ1-2; V: TRBV5-5; size: .; D: .; CDR3: CASSLGQYGYTF; DNA: TGTGCCAGCAGCTTGGGACAGTATGGCTACACCTTC
J: TRBJ2-2; V: TRBV6-5; size: .; D: .; CDR3: CASSYGGGLYTGELFF; DNA: TGTGCCAGCAGTTACGGAGGGGGGCTCTACACCGGGGAGCTGTTTTTT
J: TRBJ2-1; V: TRBV3-1/TRBV3-2; size: .; D: .; CDR3: CATSLNGGSYNEQFF; DNA: TGTGCCACCTCCCTAAACGGGGGCTCCTACAATGAGCAGTTCTTC
J: TRBJ2-7; V: TRBV7-3; size: .; D: .; CDR3: CASSLRTPYEQYF; DNA: TGTGCCAGCAGCTTAAGGACACCCTACGAGCAGTACTTC
J: TRBJ1-6; V: TRBV6-5; size: .; D: .; CDR3: CASRREGSRVSPLHF; DNA: TGTGCCAGCCGTCGAGAGGGGTCCCGGGTTTCACCCCTCCACTTT
J: TRBJ1-4; V: TRBV27; size: .; D: .; CDR3: CASSYGGEYEKLFF; DNA: TGTGCCAGCAGTTACGGGGGGGAGTATGAAAAACTGTTTTTT
J: TRBJ2-3; V: TRBV4-2; size: .; D: .; CDR3: CASSQEGSRPLGYF; DNA: TGTGCCAGCAGCCAAGAAGGATCCAGGCCCCTGGGGTATTTT
J: TRBJ2-1; V: TRBV9; size: once; D: TRBD1; CDR3: CASSVASGTGTNEQFF; DNA: TGTGCCAGCAGCGTAGCTTCAGGGACAGGGACGAATGAGCAGTTCTTC
J: TRBJ1-1; V: TRBV5-6; size: .; D: .; CDR3: CASSFGGMNTEAFF; DNA: TGTGCCAGCAGCTTTGGGGGGATGAACACTGAAGCTTTCTTT
J: TRBJ2-7; V: TRBV7-9; size: .; D: .; CDR3: CASGPVIDYEQYF; DNA: TGTGCCAGCGGACCCGTTATAGATTACGAGCAGTACTTC
J: TRBJ2-3; V: TRBV30; size: once; D: .; CDR3: CAWVLGSTDTQYF; DNA: TGTGCCTGGGTACTAGGAAGCACAGATACGCAGTATTTT
J: TRBJ1-5; V: TRBV28; size: .; D: TRBD1; CDR3: CAGSSGQGDQPQHF; DNA: TGTGCCGGCAGTTCGGGACAGGGTGATCAGCCCCAGCATTTT
J: TRBJ1-1; V: TRBV21-1; size: .; D: .; CDR3: CASSKAGNTEAFF; DNA: TGTGCCAGCAGCAAAGCAGGGAACACTGAAGCTTTCTTT
J: TRBJ1-6; V: TRBV11-2; size: .; D: TRBD1; CDR3: CASSFGWTGGNSPLHF; DNA: TGTGCCAGCAGTTTTGGGTGGACAGGGGGTAATTCACCCCTCCACTTT
J: TRBJ1-1; V: TRBV3-1/TRBV3-2; size: .; D: .; CDR3: CASSQMQNTEAFF; DNA: TGTGCCAGCAGCCAAATGCAGAACACTGAAGCTTTCTTT
J: TRBJ2-2; V: TRBV2; size: .; D: .; CDR3: CASSLWMVTGELFF; DNA: TGTGCCAGCAGTCTTTGGATGGTCACCGGGGAGCTGTTTTTT
J: TRBJ1-5; V: TRBV18; size: .; D: .; CDR3: CASSPGSNQPQHF; DNA: TGTGCCAGCTCCCCGGGTAGCAATCAGCCCCAGCATTTT
J: TRBJ1-1; V: TRBV25-1; size: .; D: .; CDR3: CASSEWDGRENTEAFF; DNA: TGTGCCAGCAGTGAATGGGACGGTCGGGAGAACACTGAAGCTTTCTTT
J: TRBJ1-2; V: TRBV2; size: .; D: .; CDR3: CASSESRGEISGYTF; DNA: TGTGCCAGCAGTGAATCCCGGGGGGAAATAAGTGGCTACACCTTC
J: TRBJ2-7; V: TRBV5-3; size: .; D: TRBD1; CDR3: CARSLVRDRSSYEQYF; DNA: TGTGCCAGAAGCTTGGTTAGGGACAGGAGCTCCTACGAGCAGTACTTC
J: TRBJ1-1; V: TRBV20-1; size: .; D: .; CDR3: CSAKGDTEAFF; DNA: TGCAGTGCGAAGGGGGACACTGAAGCTTTCTTT
J: TRBJ2-7; V: TRBV15; size: .; D: .; CDR3: CATSSSWTVPYEQYF; DNA: TGTGCCACCAGCAGTAGTTGGACAGTTCCCTACGAGCAGTACTTC
J: TRBJ2-1; V: TRBV7-9; size: .; D: .; CDR3: CASSFSAEQFF; DNA: TGTGCCAGCAGCTTTAGCGCTGAGCAGTTCTTC
J: TRBJ1-4; V: TRBV12-2; size: .; D: .; CDR3: CASRVGSTNEKLFF; DNA: TGTGCAAGTCGTGTCGGAAGTACTAATGAAAAACTGTTTTTT
J: TRBJ1-1; V: TRBV28; size: .; D: .; CDR3: CASSFGRGDTEAFF; DNA: TGTGCCAGCAGTTTCGGTAGGGGAGACACTGAAGCTTTCTTT
J: TRBJ1-2; V: TRBV28; size: .; D: .; CDR3: CASSPYIGVGSGYTF; DNA: TGTGCCAGCAGTCCATACATAGGGGTCGGGTCGGGCTACACCTTC
J: TRBJ1-6; V: TRBV27; size: .; D: .; CDR3: CASSADSSYNSPLHF; DNA: TGTGCCAGCAGTGCTGACAGTTCCTATAATTCACCCCTCCACTTT
J: TRBJ1-2; V: TRBV9; size: .; D: TRBD1; CDR3: CASSVATGEGYTF; DNA: TGTGCCAGCAGCGTAGCTACAGGGGAAGGCTACACCTTC
J: TRBJ1-5; V: TRBV28; size: once; D: .; CDR3: CASRGVWEANQPQHF; DNA: TGTGCCAGCAGGGGGGTCTGGGAGGCCAATCAGCCCCAGCATTTT
J: TRBJ2-7; V: TRBV6-5; size: .; D: TRBD2; CDR3: CASSLRQTSAYEQYF; DNA: TGTGCCAGCAGCCTCCGACAGACTAGCGCCTACGAGCAGTACTTC
J: TRBJ2-7; V: TRBV6-5; size: .; D: .; CDR3: CASSYVGGPYEQYF; DNA: TGTGCCAGCAGTTACGTGGGAGGCCCCTACGAGCAGTACTTC
J: TRBJ1-5; V: TRBV5-6; size: .; D: .; CDR3: CASSLGAQAYSNQPQHF; DNA: TGTGCCAGCAGCTTGGGGGCTCAGGCTTATAGCAATCAGCCCCAGCATTTT
J: TRBJ2-7; V: TRBV7-9; size: .; D: TRBD2; CDR3: CASSLVSGLGGDEQYF; DNA: TGTGCCAGCAGCTTAGTCTCCGGACTGGGAGGGGACGAGCAGTACTTC
J: TRBJ2-6; V: TRBV7-2; size: .; D: .; CDR3: CASSSLNSGANVLTF; DNA: TGTGCCAGCAGCTCACTCAACTCTGGGGCCAACGTCCTGACTTTC
J: TRBJ2-1; V: TRBV28; size: .; D: .; CDR3: CASSLQGWSYNEQFF; DNA: TGTGCCAGCAGTTTGCAGGGTTGGTCCTACAATGAGCAGTTCTTC
J: TRBJ2-7; V: TRBV4-3; size: .; D: .; CDR3: CASSQGVGAEQYF; DNA: TGCGCCAGCAGCCAAGGGGTAGGGGCCGAGCAGTACTTC
J: TRBJ2-5; V: TRBV7-9; size: .; D: TRBD1; CDR3: CASSPRTGAETQYF; DNA: TGTGCCAGCAGCCCGCGGACAGGGGCCGAGACCCAGTACTTC
J: TRBJ2-5; V: TRBV6-5; size: .; D: .; CDR3: CASRTGQQETQYF; DNA: TGTGCCAGCAGAACCGGACAGCAAGAGACCCAGTACTTC
J: TRBJ2-5; V: TRBV20-1; size: .; D: .; CDR3: CSARKKETQYF; DNA: TGCAGTGCTAGAAAAAAAGAGACCCAGTACTTC
J: TRBJ2-7; V: TRBV27; size: .; D: .; CDR3: CASSFYRGLAYEQYF; DNA: TGTGCCAGCAGTTTTTACAGGGGACTTGCCTACGAGCAGTACTTC
J: TRBJ2-1; V: TRBV18; size: once; D: TRBD2; CDR3: CASSPPSGGINEQFF; DNA: TGTGCCAGCTCACCACCTAGCGGGGGGATCAATGAGCAGTTCTTC